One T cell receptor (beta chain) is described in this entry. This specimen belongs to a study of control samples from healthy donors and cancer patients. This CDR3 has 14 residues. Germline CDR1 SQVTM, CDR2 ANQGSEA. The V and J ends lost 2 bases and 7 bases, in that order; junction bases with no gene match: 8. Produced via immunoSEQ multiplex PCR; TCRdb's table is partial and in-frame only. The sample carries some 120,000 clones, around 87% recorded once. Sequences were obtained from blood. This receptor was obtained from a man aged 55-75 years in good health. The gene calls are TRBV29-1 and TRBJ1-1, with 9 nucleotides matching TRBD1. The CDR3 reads CSVEPGQGGLEAFF. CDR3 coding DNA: TGCAGCGTTGAACCGGGACAGGGAGGACTTGAAGCTTTCTTT.